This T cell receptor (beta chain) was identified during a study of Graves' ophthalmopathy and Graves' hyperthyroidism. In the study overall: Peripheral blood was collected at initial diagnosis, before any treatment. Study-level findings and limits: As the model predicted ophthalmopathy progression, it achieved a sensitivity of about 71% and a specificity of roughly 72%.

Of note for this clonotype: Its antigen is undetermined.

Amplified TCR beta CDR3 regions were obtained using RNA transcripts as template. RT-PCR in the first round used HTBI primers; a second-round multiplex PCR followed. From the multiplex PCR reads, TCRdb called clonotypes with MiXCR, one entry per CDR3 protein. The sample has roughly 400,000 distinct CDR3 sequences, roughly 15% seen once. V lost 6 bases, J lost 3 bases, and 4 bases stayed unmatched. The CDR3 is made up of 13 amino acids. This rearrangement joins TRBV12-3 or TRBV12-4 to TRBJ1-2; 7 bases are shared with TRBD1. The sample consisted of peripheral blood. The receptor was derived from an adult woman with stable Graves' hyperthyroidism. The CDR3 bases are TGTGCCAGCAGCTATGACAGGGACTATGGCTACACCTTC. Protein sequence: CASSYDRDYGYTF.